These 19 T cell receptor beta chains originate from one sample sequenced in a study of regulatory T cells in long-lasting Graves disease. Arm-PCR of CDR3 regions and iRepertoire HTBI primers were the basis on which TCR beta libraries were built. TCRdb re-analysed the multiplex PCR reads in MiXCR, keeping a single row per CDR3 protein. The repertoire holds a few hundred thousand distinct CDR3 sequences, over 9.5% seen once, with over 15% in the top ten. The sample's time point: newly diagnosed GD, antithyroid drugs for less than 3 months. Isolated PBMC RNA provided the starting material for the TCR library. This sample also belongs to another study, concerning T cells in Graves' hyperthyroidism and ophthalmopathy.

The material sequenced was peripheral blood mononuclear cells (PBMCs), taken at new diagnosis, from a patient treated with antithyroid drugs. These receptor sequences come from a woman younger than 35 with Graves disease.

This clonotype was found a few times. V gene TRBV5-4 combines with J gene TRBJ2-3, with 9 bases lining up with TRBD2. The CDR3 length is 16 residues. Germline V gives CDR1 SGHNT, CDR2 YYREEE (reference sequence). V trimming: 5 bases; J trimming: 3 bases; junction bases outside the gene matches: 10. CDR3 coding DNA: TGTGCCAGCAGAGAAAGCGGGGGGTATGTAACAGATACGCAGTATTTT. Translation: CASRESGGYVTDTQYF.

This clonotype showed up many times. The genes are TRBV7-2 and TRBJ1-2, with D perhaps TRBD1 (5 bases). Trimming pared 1 base from V and 5 bases from J, leaving 14 bases between. Germline V gene data show CDR1 as SGHTA and CDR2 as FQGNSA. The CDR3 totals 15 residues. CDR3 sequence (DNA): TGTGCCAGCAGCTTAGGAGGGACCGCGATTTATGGCTACACCTTC. It translates to CASSLGGTAIYGYTF.

This clonotype was found many times. The gene calls are TRBV11-2 and TRBJ2-5; D may be TRBD2 (5 bases). With 5 bases removed from V and 4 bases from J, the gap between germline ends came to 17 bases. Germline CDR1 SGHAT, CDR2 FQNNGV. There are 15 residues in the CDR3. The CDR3 region has the DNA TGTGCCAGCAGCCTTCTACGAGGGATGAGAGAGACCCAGTACTTC. Translated: CASSLLRGMRETQYF.

The sample holds many counts of this clonotype. The V gene is TRBV7-9, the J gene TRBJ2-1, with 7 nucleotides matching TRBD1. The CDR3 is 15 amino acids. Germline CDR1 reads SEHNR; CDR2 reads FQNEAQ (reference sequence). V lost 2 bases to trimming and J lost 2 bases; unmatched junction nucleotides: 3. The CDR3 is CASSLKGAAYNEQFF. CDR3 nucleotides: TGTGCCAGCAGCTTAAAGGGGGCTGCCTACAATGAGCAGTTCTTC.

In its sample, this clonotype was seen a few times. This chain links TRBV4-1 with TRBJ2-7, with 7 bases matching TRBD2. With 4 bases clipped from V and 5 bases from J, the junction kept 5 bases outside the gene matches. Germline V gene lookup returns CDR1 MGHRA and CDR2 YSYEKL. There are 13 residues in the CDR3. CDR3 sequence reads: CASSRLLADEQYF. The DNA for the CDR3 is TGCGCCAGCAGCCGGCTGCTAGCGGACGAGCAGTACTTC.

This clonotype was recorded at least ten times. The chain combines TRBV30 with TRBJ2-3; weak D call: TRBD1 (6 bases). This CDR3 comprises 14 residues. Trimming stripped 3 bases from V and 5 bases from J, with 15 bases between. The V gene's germline CDR1 is GTSNPN and CDR2 SVGIG (reference sequence). The CDR3 sequence: CAWSRDTAQDTQYF. The CDR3 nucleotides read TGTGCCTGGAGCCGGGACACGGCACAAGATACGCAGTATTTT.

J is TRBJ2-3 and V is TRBV4-3, with D hard to call. The CDR3 is 17 residues long. Germline V gene lookup returns CDR1 LGHNA and CDR2 YSLEER. V lost 1 base and J lost 5, with 19 bases in between. CDR3 nucleotides: TGCGCCAGCAGCCAAGGGGGTCACGGGCTCGTTGGAGATACGCAGTATTTT. Translated, it gives CASSQGGHGLVGDTQYF.

This clonotype was found many times. The chain combines TRBV27 with TRBJ2-1, with TRBD1 matching over 9 bases. The J segment lost 6 bases and the V segment lost 6 bases, leaving 9 bases of the junction unmatched. The CDR3 totals 15 residues. CDR1 is MNHEY and CDR2 is SMNVEV in the germline V gene (reference sequence). The CDR3 protein is CASSRAGTGTNEQFF. As DNA, the CDR3 is TGTGCCAGCAGCCGAGCCGGGACAGGGACCAATGAGCAGTTCTTC.

This clonotype was detected many times. The chain is built from TRBV10-3 and TRBJ2-5; TRBD1 agrees at 10 bases. V trimming: 3 bases; J trimming: 4 bases; junction bases outside the gene matches: 8. Germline V CDR1 and CDR2: ENHRY, SYGVKD. CDR3 size: 16 residues. The CDR3 protein is CAISDYRDRGPETQYF. The CDR3 nucleotides read TGTGCCATCAGTGATTACCGGGACAGGGGCCCAGAGACCCAGTACTTC.

The chain couples TRBV7-2 to TRBJ1-2, with D tentatively TRBD1 (5 bases). The V end lost 3 bases, the J end lost 8 bases, and 22 bases lay between the germline ends. This CDR3 has 16 amino acids. Germline assignment: CDR1 SGHTA and CDR2 FQGNSA. The CDR3 region has the DNA TGTGCCAGCAGCTTGGGGGGAACATATCTGGGCTCCGGCTACACCTTC. Its protein is CASSLGGTYLGSGYTF.

This clonotype has at least ten counts. This rearrangement joins TRBV15 to TRBJ1-1; possibly TRBD1 for D (6 bases). In germline, CDR1 is LNHNV, CDR2 YYDKDF (reference sequence). This CDR3 is 16 amino acids long. V lost 5 bases and J lost 5, with 21 bases in between. The CDR3 coding sequence is TGTGCCACCAGCCCGGGCCGTCAGGGGTGGCGAACTGAAGCTTTCTTT. Translated: CATSPGRQGWRTEAFF.

This clonotype was detected a few times. This chain links TRBV7-2 with TRBJ1-3; no clear D gene. This CDR3 has 14 amino acids. CDR1 SGHTA and CDR2 FQGNSA come from the germline V gene. V lost 5 bases and J lost 0, with 8 bases in between. DNA for the CDR3: TGTGCCAGCAGCCTTCAAATCTCTGGAAACACCATATATTTT. Encoded protein: CASSLQISGNTIYF.

This clonotype was seen ten or more times. This chain connects TRBV28 to TRBJ1-5; the D is unclear. The CDR3 covers 15 residues. Germline-derived CDR1 and CDR2 are MDHEN and SYDVKM. The germline V and J ends were trimmed by 6 bases and 4 bases, with 16 bases remaining between them. The CDR3 is CASSANGHVNQPQHF. The CDR3 DNA follows: TGTGCCAGCAGCGCTAATGGGCACGTTAATCAGCCCCAGCATTTT.

This clonotype has a count of ten or more. This chain joins TRBV20-1 and TRBJ2-5; no firm D call. Germline CDR1 DFQATT, CDR2 SNEGSKA (reference sequence). Between the trimmed V and J ends, which lost 3 bases and 1 base, there was a span of 9 bases. This CDR3 is 13 amino acids long. The CDR3 sequence is CSASESIQETQYF. For the CDR3, the DNA is TGCAGTGCTAGCGAATCGATCCAAGAGACCCAGTACTTC.

There are many counts of this clonotype. This sequence joins TRBV24-1 and TRBJ2-1; 12 nucleotides match TRBD2. Unmatched junction bases numbered 4, after V lost 4 bases and J lost 4 bases. Germline V gives CDR1 KGHDR, CDR2 SFDVKD. The CDR3 sequence is 16 residues long. The CDR3 sequence is CATSDLAGGRYNEQFF. The CDR3 nucleotides are TGTGCCACCAGTGACCTAGCGGGAGGGAGGTACAATGAGCAGTTCTTC.

This clonotype occurred many times. This chain links TRBV2 with TRBJ2-5; 9 nucleotides match TRBD2. CDR1 SNHLY and CDR2 FYNNEI come from the germline V gene. CDR3 length: 13 amino acids. V trimming: 11 bases; J trimming: 5 bases; junction bases outside the gene matches: 9. CDR3 region: CAGNLAGAETQYF. The CDR3 DNA reads as TGTGCCGGAAATTTAGCGGGGGCGGAGACCCAGTACTTC.

This clonotype was observed many times. The chain carries TRBV3-1 and TRBJ2-7, with 7 bases that match TRBD2. With 4 bases clipped from V and 7 bases from J, the junction kept 10 bases outside the gene matches. The CDR3 is made up of 14 amino acids. Germline V lookup: CDR1 LGHDT, CDR2 YNNKEL (reference sequence). CDR3 in amino acids: CASSPTRSGLEQYV. DNA of the CDR3: TGTGCCAGCAGCCCTACTCGTTCGGGACTAGAGCAGTACGTC.

Ten or more counts support this clonotype. V and J are TRBV9 and TRBJ1-1; D remains unclear. Trimming removed 6 bases from V and 7 bases from J, with 16 bases in between. The CDR3 totals 13 residues. CDR1 SGDLS and CDR2 YYNGEE come from the germline V gene. The CDR3 nucleotides read TGTGCCAGCACCCATACTGAATATGGTGAAGCTTTCTTT. Translation: CASTHTEYGEAFF. The entire variable domain, with the rest obtained from reference TRBV9 and TRBJ1-1, is as follows: DSGVTQTPKHLITATGQRVTLRCSPRSGDLSVYWYQQSLDQGLQFLIQYYNGEERAKGNILERFSAQQFPDLHSELNLSSLELGDSALYFCASTHTEYGEAFFGQGTRLTVV.

This clonotype has a count of ten or more. The gene calls are TRBV20-1 and TRBJ1-4; no clear D. CDR3 size: 15 residues. CDR1 and CDR2 (germline): DFQATT, SNEGSKA (reference sequence). The germline V and J ends were trimmed by 0 bases and 2 bases, with 10 bases remaining between them. Here the CDR3 reads CSARDLTGTNEKLFF. CDR3 in DNA: TGCAGTGCTAGAGATCTGACGGGGACTAATGAAAAACTGTTTTTT.